Shown below are 28 T cell receptor beta chains from a single sample sequenced in a study of shared clonotypes between healthy human individuals. Some clones are missing from TCRdb's copy, which holds only in-frame ones; the method was immunoSEQ multiplex PCR. The table includes approximately 1.5 million clones, approximately 98.5% detected once. Specimen: naive CD4+ T cells sorted from blood. Documented subset: CD45RA+ positively selected. These receptor sequences come from a man aged 25-40 years in good health.

The V gene is TRBV7-2, the J gene TRBJ1-2, with a tentative D call TRBD1 (5 bases). V lost 5 bases, J lost 4 bases, and 23 bases lay in between. Germline assignment: CDR1 SGHTA and CDR2 FQGNSA. The CDR3 runs to 17 residues. The CDR3 DNA reads as TGTGCCAGCAGCCTGGGACGGATCAAGGATATCGGCTATGGCTACACCTTC. Translation: CASSLGRIKDIGYGYTF.

The chain uses TRBV9 and TRBJ2-1; 8 nucleotides align to TRBD2. The CDR3 contains 16 residues. CDR1 and CDR2 (germline): SGDLS, YYNGEE. The V and J ends lost 4 bases and 0 bases, in that order; junction bases with no gene match: 6. CDR3 DNA sequence: TGTGCCAGCAGCCTCCGGGAGGGGTCCTCCTACAATGAGCAGTTCTTC. This translates into CASSLREGSSYNEQFF.

The chain has TRBV6-6 and TRBJ2-3; 8 bases map to TRBD1. This CDR3 has 15 amino acids. The J segment lost 2 bases and the V segment lost 4 bases, leaving 5 bases of the junction unmatched. Germline lookup yields CDR1 MNHNY and CDR2 SVGAGI (reference sequence). CDR3 loop: CASSSPGGITDTQYF. CDR3 DNA sequence: TGTGCCAGCAGTTCCCCAGGGGGCATCACAGATACGCAGTATTTT.

V is TRBV28 and J is TRBJ2-1, with D unclear. CDR1 and CDR2 (germline): MDHEN, SYDVKM. V lost 2 bases to trimming and J lost 6 bases, with 14 bases between them. CDR3 size: 15 residues. The CDR3 protein is CASSLSLGRRNEQFF. In DNA form, the CDR3 reads TGTGCCAGCAGTTTAAGCCTAGGGCGGCGCAATGAGCAGTTCTTC.

The rearrangement uses TRBV15 and TRBJ2-1, with D perhaps matching TRBD2 (6 bases). The length of the CDR3 is 15 residues. V was pared by 0 bases and J by 7 bases, with 13 bases between. The germline gives CDR1 LNHNV, CDR2 YYDKDF (reference sequence). DNA for the CDR3: TGTGCCACCAGCAGAGAAGGAGGGAGAACGAATGAGCAGTTCTTC. This encodes CATSREGGRTNEQFF. Complete variable domain (other parts from reference TRBV15 and TRBJ2-1): DAMVIQNPRYQVTQFGKPVTLSCSQTLNHNVMYWYQQKSSQAPKLLFHYYDKDFNNEADTPDNFQSRRPNTSFCFLDIRSPGLGDTAMYLCATSREGGRTNEQFFGPGTRLTVL.

V and J are TRBV27 and TRBJ2-1, with 8 bases that match TRBD1. Germline trimming cut 5 bases from V and 5 bases from J; bases unmatched to any gene: 26. Per the germline V gene, CDR1 is MNHEY and CDR2 is SMNVEV (reference sequence). The CDR3 is made up of 21 amino acids. CDR3 sequence: CASSQWTGFPESGPENNEQFF. The CDR3 DNA reads as TGTGCCAGCAGTCAGTGGACAGGGTTCCCTGAATCAGGCCCCGAAAACAATGAGCAGTTCTTC.

The CDR3 DNA is TGTGCCAGCAGCCGACAGAGCACAGATACGCAGTATTTT. Its translation is CASSRQSTDTQYF. This chain links TRBV5-5 with TRBJ2-3; possible D gene TRBD1, 5 bases. The CDR3 is 13 amino acids. CDR1 is SGHKS and CDR2 is YYEKEE in the germline V gene (reference sequence). Between the trimmed V and J ends, which lost 4 bases and 0 bases, there was a span of 6 bases. Together with reference TRBV5-5 and TRBJ2-3, the CDR3 gives the full variable domain: DAGVTQSPTHLIKTRGQQVTLRCSPISGHKSVSWYQQVLGQGPQFIFQYYEKEERGRGNFPDRFSARQFPNYSSELNVNALLLGDSALYLCASSRQSTDTQYFGPGTRLTVL.

The chain links TRBV28 to TRBJ2-7, with a possible D match to TRBD1 (6 bases). Germline CDR1 reads MDHEN; CDR2 reads SYDVKM. The CDR3 runs to 14 residues. Trimming left V 3 bases short and J 3 bases short, with 12 bases between. The CDR3 spells CASSFGTSFYEQYF. The CDR3 DNA is TGTGCCAGCAGTTTCGGGACATCCTTCTACGAGCAGTACTTC.

The V gene is TRBV4-3, the J gene TRBJ2-1; 7 nucleotides match TRBD2. Germline CDR1 reads LGHNA; CDR2 reads YSLEER. The CDR3 spans 17 residues. V shed 4 bases, J shed 10 bases, and the junction held 19 bases outside the gene matches. The CDR3 DNA is TGCGCCAGCAGCCTTACGAGGGACTACGGGATAGGTGGCGAGCAGTTCTTC. Protein product: CASSLTRDYGIGGEQFF.

The genes are TRBV21-1 and TRBJ2-5. TRBV21-1 is a pseudogene locus. CDR3 length: 11 amino acids. CDR3 nucleotides: TGTGCCAGCCTCTCGAAGGAGACCCAGTACTTC. It translates to CASLSKETQYF.

The chain uses TRBV6-6 and TRBJ2-7, with TRBD1 matching over 9 bases. The CDR3 spans 14 residues. Germline-derived CDR1 and CDR2 are MNHNY and SVGAGI (reference sequence). The V and J ends lost 4 bases and 4 bases, in that order; junction bases with no gene match: 5. DNA of the CDR3: TGTGCCAGCAGTTCGACACAGGGGGCGTACGAGCAGTACTTC. This gives the protein CASSSTQGAYEQYF.

The rearrangement joins TRBV28 to TRBJ1-4; D call uncertain. Trimming stripped 6 bases from V and 5 bases from J, with 13 bases between. The CDR3 is 14 residues long. Germline V gives CDR1 MDHEN, CDR2 SYDVKM. CDR3 loop: CASSMYAVNEKLFF. Written as DNA, the CDR3 is TGTGCCAGCAGCATGTACGCGGTCAATGAAAAACTGTTTTTT.

This clone was observed once. The J gene is TRBJ2-7, the V gene TRBV6-6; TRBD1 matches 8 bases. Germline V gene lookup returns CDR1 MNHNY and CDR2 SVGAGI (reference sequence). The CDR3 covers 14 residues. Unmatched junction bases numbered 6, after V lost 5 bases and J lost 3 bases. CDR3: CASSTGGLGYEQYF. In DNA form, the CDR3 reads TGTGCCAGCAGTACAGGGGGGCTCGGCTACGAGCAGTACTTC.

The gene calls are TRBV19 and TRBJ1-4; TRBD1 might be the D (5 bases). The CDR3 contains 14 residues. Trimming cost V 6 bases and J 0 bases, with 8 bases left between them. CDR1 is LNHDA and CDR2 is SQIVND in the germline V gene (reference sequence). The CDR3 sequence is CASSRTPTNEKLFF. CDR3 sequence (DNA): TGTGCCAGTAGCCGGACACCAACTAATGAAAAACTGTTTTTT.

V gene TRBV7-9 combines with J gene TRBJ1-3; 10 nucleotides line up with TRBD1. This CDR3 region has 19 residues. Germline lookup yields CDR1 SEHNR and CDR2 FQNEAQ (reference sequence). V was pared by 5 bases and J by 4 bases, with 17 bases of the junction left unmatched. The CDR3 is CASSQDRTGGKRIGNTIYF. CDR3 DNA sequence: TGTGCCAGCAGCCAAGATCGGACAGGGGGAAAAAGAATAGGAAACACCATATATTTT.

The chain has TRBV6-5 and TRBJ2-5; D unclear. The germline V and J ends were trimmed by 7 bases and 5 bases, with 14 bases remaining between them. Germline CDR1 reads MNHEY; CDR2 reads SVGAGI. CDR3 length: 13 amino acids. CDR3 sequence (DNA): TGTGCCAGCAAAACGTGGGGTATGGAGACCCAGTACTTC. It encodes CASKTWGMETQYF.

This chain connects TRBV27 to TRBJ1-1, with 9 positions matching TRBD1. V lost 7 bases and J lost 4; bases outside the gene matches: 10. CDR3 length equals 15 residues. Looked up from germline, CDR1 is MNHEY and CDR2 is SMNVEV (reference sequence). CDR3 amino acids: CASKSGTGQVTEAFF. CDR3 in DNA: TGTGCCAGCAAATCCGGGACAGGGCAGGTCACTGAAGCTTTCTTT.

CDR3 in DNA: TGTGCCACCAGCAGAGATCCCTATGGGGGGACTGGGGATCAGCCCCAGCATTTT. This gives the protein CATSRDPYGGTGDQPQHF. The V and J genes are TRBV15 and TRBJ1-5, with D perhaps matching TRBD1 (5 bases). This CDR3 spans 18 amino acids. The V and J ends lost 0 bases and 5 bases respectively, with 20 bases between them. The germline V gene has CDR1 LNHNV and CDR2 YYDKDF (reference sequence). Together with reference TRBV15 and TRBJ1-5, the CDR3 gives the full variable domain: DAMVIQNPRYQVTQFGKPVTLSCSQTLNHNVMYWYQQKSSQAPKLLFHYYDKDFNNEADTPDNFQSRRPNTSFCFLDIRSPGLGDTAMYLCATSRDPYGGTGDQPQHFGDGTRLSIL.

The chain has TRBV11-3 and TRBJ2-1; perhaps TRBD1 as D (5 bases). Germline CDR1 SGHNT, CDR2 YENEEA. CDR3 length: 15 amino acids. V was cut by 0 bases and J by 6 bases, with 12 bases left in between. CDR3 sequence (DNA): TGTGCCAGCAGCTTAGATCGGCGACAGCTCAATGAGCAGTTCTTC. It translates to CASSLDRRQLNEQFF.

This sequence joins TRBV5-6 and TRBJ2-7, with D hard to call. V was clipped by 0 bases and J by 2 bases, with 6 bases between them. The germline V gene has CDR1 SGHDT and CDR2 YYEEEE. The CDR3 loop spans 13 amino acids. This CDR3 is CASSLDEAYEQYF. Here the CDR3 DNA reads TGTGCCAGCAGCTTGGACGAGGCCTACGAGCAGTACTTC.

The chain couples TRBV30 to TRBJ2-7; D is unclear. The CDR3 runs to 14 residues. CDR1 is GTSNPN, CDR2 SVGIG, per germline (reference sequence). V gave up 2 bases and J gave up 4 bases, with 15 bases separating them. The CDR3 nucleotides read TGTGCCTGGAGTCAGACCCCGATTAATTACGAGCAGTACTTC. Its translation: CAWSQTPINYEQYF.

This chain links TRBV7-9 with TRBJ2-5; 9 bases are a match to TRBD1. Trimming at V came to 3 bases and at J to 4 bases, leaving 3 bases not matched to a gene. Looked up from germline, CDR1 is SEHNR and CDR2 is FQNEAQ (reference sequence). The CDR3 has 14 residues. Written as DNA, the CDR3 is TGTGCCAGCAGCTTCGGGACAGGGTTAGAGACCCAGTACTTC. Encoded protein: CASSFGTGLETQYF.

Of note for this clone: The sample holds other DNA sequences that translate to the same CDR3. V usage is TRBV18 and J usage is TRBJ2-2; no firm D call. The V and J ends lost 3 bases and 1 base respectively, with 3 bases between them. The length of the CDR3 is 13 residues. The germline V gene encodes CDR1 KGHSH and CDR2 LQKENI. The CDR3 DNA sequence: TGTGCCAGCTCACCGGAGAACACCGGGGAGCTGTTTTTT. Translation gives CASSPENTGELFF.

V usage is TRBV5-5 and J usage is TRBJ2-5, with TRBD1 matching 7 bases. The CDR3 extends over 15 amino acids. Trimming at V came to 4 bases and at J to 3 bases, leaving 9 bases not matched to a gene. The germline V gene encodes CDR1 SGHKS and CDR2 YYEKEE (reference sequence). Written as DNA, the CDR3 is TGTGCCAGCAGCGGTGGGACAGCAGGTAAAGAGACCCAGTACTTC. Its protein product is CASSGGTAGKETQYF. The full variable domain, completed using reference TRBV5-5 and TRBJ2-5, is DAGVTQSPTHLIKTRGQQVTLRCSPISGHKSVSWYQQVLGQGPQFIFQYYEKEERGRGNFPDRFSARQFPNYSSELNVNALLLGDSALYLCASSGGTAGKETQYFGPGTRLLVL.

The J gene is TRBJ1-2, the V gene TRBV13, with TRBD1 matching over 8 bases. With V trimmed by 5 bases and J by 5 bases, 13 bases remained unmatched. The CDR3 totals 16 residues. Germline loops: CDR1 PRHDT, CDR2 FYEKMQ (reference sequence). This CDR3 is CASSPTRTGTGYGYTF. CDR3 sequence (DNA): TGTGCCAGCAGCCCAACCCGGACAGGGACCGGGTATGGCTACACCTTC.

This chain joins TRBV9 and TRBJ2-2; the D gene is possibly TRBD2 (6 bases). This CDR3 spans 17 amino acids. The V end lost 2 bases, the J end lost 2 bases, and 16 bases lay between the germline ends. Germline values: CDR1 SGDLS, CDR2 YYNGEE. DNA for the CDR3: TGTGCCAGCAGCGTCAGCACTAGCCTTTATAACACCGGGGAGCTGTTTTTT. The encoded protein is CASSVSTSLYNTGELFF. The full variable domain, in which reference TRBV9 and TRBJ2-2 provide the parts outside the CDR3, is DSGVTQTPKHLITATGQRVTLRCSPRSGDLSVYWYQQSLDQGLQFLIQYYNGEERAKGNILERFSAQQFPDLHSELNLSSLELGDSALYFCASSVSTSLYNTGELFFGEGSRLTVL.

The chain recombines TRBV5-1 with TRBJ1-4, with D possibly TRBD1 on 5 matching bases. This CDR3 has 14 residues. V was trimmed by 2 bases and J by 5 bases, leaving 10 bases between them. Germline loops: CDR1 SGHRS, CDR2 YFSETQ. The CDR3 DNA reads TGCGCCAGCAGCTTAGACAGCCACAATGAAAAACTGTTTTTT. It is translated as CASSLDSHNEKLFF.

The genes are TRBV15 and TRBJ2-1; the match to TRBD2 covers 10 bases. The germline V gene has CDR1 LNHNV and CDR2 YYDKDF (reference sequence). CDR3 length: 16 amino acids. J was trimmed by 7 bases and V by 0 bases; bases with no gene match: 6. Here the CDR3 reads CATSRDLAGVGNEQFF. The CDR3 DNA reads TGTGCCACCAGCAGAGATCTAGCGGGAGTTGGTAATGAGCAGTTCTTC.